These 27 T cell receptor beta chains originate from one sample sequenced in a study of human T cells and chemical hapten exposure. Documented time point: patch test 1, 2 weeks after DPC sensitization. Treatment described: therapeutic diphenylcyclopropenone sensitization with weekly scalp DPC. TCRdb fed the RACE reads into MiXCR, producing one record per CDR3 protein. In the table there are 74,000 or so distinct CDR3 sequences, about 11% of which are singletons. This specimen was whole blood, taken in connection with sensitization to the hapten diphenylcyclopropenone (DPC). Source of these receptors: a woman aged 55 to 70 with alopecia areata. Some clones in this sample may be carry-over from other donors' samples.

At least ten counts were recorded for this clonotype. The chain couples TRBV25-1 to TRBJ2-3; 8 bases match TRBD1. Germline CDR1 and CDR2: MGHDK and SYGVNS. This CDR3 region has 16 residues. V lost 6 bases, J lost 3 bases, and 11 bases stayed unmatched. The CDR3 nucleotides are TGTGCCAGCAGAGCCCACAGCGGACAGGGTACAGATACGCAGTATTTT. Translated: CASRAHSGQGTDTQYF.

This chain links TRBV12-3 or TRBV12-4 with TRBJ1-4; D is unclear. The CDR3 loop spans 13 amino acids. The ends were cut back, 2 bases at V and 2 bases at J, with 3 bases in the middle. CDR3 protein: CASSLQTNEKLFF. In nucleotides, the CDR3 is TGTGCCAGCAGTTTACAGACTAATGAAAAACTGTTTTTT.

The J gene is TRBJ2-5, the V gene TRBV29-1, with 10 bases identical to TRBD2. The germline V gene has CDR1 SQVTM and CDR2 ANQGSEA. V gave up 6 bases and J gave up 6 bases; unmatched junction bases: 10. The CDR3 is 14 residues long. The CDR3 DNA sequence: TGCAGCGTCGGAAGCGGGGGGGCCATTCAGACCCAGTACTTC. Translation: CSVGSGGAIQTQYF.

A word on this clonotype: A read error may explain this, as a much larger clone is one base away. V is TRBV29-1 and J is TRBJ1-1; TRBD1 matches 7 bases. CDR1 and CDR2 (germline): SQVTM, ANQGSEA. The CDR3 extends over 12 amino acids. The V and J ends lost 5 bases and 6 bases, in that order; junction bases with no gene match: 6. The chain's CDR3 is CSVKRGQAEAFF. CDR3 bases: TGCAGCGTTAAGAGGGGGCAGGCTGAAGCTTTCTTT.

The J gene is TRBJ2-7, the V gene TRBV12-3 or TRBV12-4, with no clear D. The V and J ends lost 3 bases and 3 bases respectively, with 6 bases between them. The CDR3 totals 12 residues. The CDR3 bases are TGTGCCAGCAGTTTTAGGAACTACGAGCAGTACTTC. Residues: CASSFRNYEQYF.

This clonotype was recorded at least ten times. The chain has TRBV29-1 and TRBJ2-1; 10 bases fit TRBD1. Germline CDR1 is SQVTM and CDR2 is ANQGSEA. The CDR3 covers 14 residues. J was trimmed by 2 bases and V by 7 bases; bases with no gene match: 5. CDR3 sequence reads: CSGRDRGPYNEQFF. The CDR3 bases are TGCAGCGGGAGGGACAGGGGCCCCTACAATGAGCAGTTCTTC.

This clonotype was counted ten times or more. The rearrangement joins TRBV30 to TRBJ1-1; D is unclear. From germline, CDR1 is GTSNPN and CDR2 SVGIG (reference sequence). The CDR3 spans 12 residues. With 5 bases removed from V and 8 bases from J, the gap between germline ends came to 15 bases. The CDR3 DNA follows: TGTGCCTGGGGGTTTAGGACGGGAGAAGCTTTCTTT. Translation: CAWGFRTGEAFF.

This clonotype showed up just a few times. The gene calls are TRBV12-3 or TRBV12-4 and TRBJ2-7; D possibly corresponds to TRBD2 (7 bases). This CDR3 comprises 14 residues. V shed 7 bases and J shed 6 bases, with 19 bases lying between them. The CDR3 bases are TGTGCCAGCATGTTCCGGGGGGAAGGGGGCGAGCAGTACTTC. It translates to CASMFRGEGGEQYF.

The chain joins TRBV7-2 to TRBJ2-1, with D perhaps TRBD2 (5 bases). Trimming removed 2 bases at V and 0 bases at J, with 8 bases between. Germline V lookup: CDR1 SGHTA, CDR2 FQGNSA. The CDR3 sequence is 15 residues long. The chain's CDR3 is CASSLRLNSYNEQFF. The CDR3 region has the DNA TGTGCCAGCAGCTTACGACTAAACTCCTACAATGAGCAGTTCTTC.

This clonotype appeared many times. This chain uses TRBV6-1 with TRBJ2-1; 7 bases fit TRBD1. The CDR3 loop spans 15 amino acids. The trim removed 1 base at V and 5 bases at J, leaving 5 bases unmatched. Germline lookup yields CDR1 MNHNS and CDR2 SASEGT. The CDR3 region is CASSEGGRGNNEQFF. CDR3 sequence (DNA): TGTGCCAGCAGTGAAGGGGGCAGGGGGAACAATGAGCAGTTCTTC.

This clonotype appeared a few times. The chain is built from TRBV6-5 and TRBJ2-3; D is unclear. The V end was cut by 5 bases, the J end by 1 base, with 10 bases between. The germline CDR1 and CDR2 sequences are MNHEY and SVGAGI. This CDR3 comprises 14 residues. CDR3 protein: CASSRTLRTDTQYF. The DNA for the CDR3 is TGTGCCAGCAGTCGGACCCTCCGCACAGATACGCAGTATTTT.

This clonotype was recorded many times. The CDR3 sequence is CSVLKHSSFTDTQYF. The DNA of the CDR3 is TGCAGCGTGCTGAAACACAGCTCCTTCACAGATACGCAGTATTTT. J is TRBJ2-3 and V is TRBV29-1, with D unresolved. The V end was cut by 6 bases, the J end by 2 bases, with 18 bases between. Per the germline V gene, CDR1 is SQVTM and CDR2 is ANQGSEA. The CDR3 spans 15 residues.

This clonotype turned up a few times. V and J are TRBV11-2 and TRBJ1-1; 10 bases are shared with TRBD1. The CDR3 has 17 residues. Germline lookup yields CDR1 SGHAT and CDR2 FQNNGV. V lost 5 bases to trimming and J lost 4 bases; unmatched junction nucleotides: 13. The CDR3 DNA reads TGTGCCAGCAGCCCGATCCGGGACAGGGGAGGGGGCACTGAAGCTTTCTTT. Its translation: CASSPIRDRGGGTEAFF.

This clonotype was observed at least ten times. This sequence joins TRBV3-1 and TRBJ2-2; D tentatively reads TRBD1 or TRBD2 (6 bases each). The V gene lost 0 bases and the J gene lost 7 bases, with 18 bases spanning the gap. CDR3 length: 17 amino acids. Germline V gene lookup returns CDR1 LGHDT and CDR2 YNNKEL (reference sequence). In DNA form, the CDR3 reads TGTGCCAGCAGCCAAGATCATTCGACGGGGGCGGTCGGGGAGCTGTTTTTT. This codes for CASSQDHSTGAVGELFF.

The chain uses TRBV27 and TRBJ2-5; D is unclear. The CDR3 loop spans 15 amino acids. Germline CDR1 and CDR2: MNHEY and SMNVEV (reference sequence). Trimming removed 1 base from V and 0 bases from J, with 9 bases in between. CDR3 nucleotide sequence: TGTGCCAGCAGTTTATTAGGGCAGAACCAAGAGACCCAGTACTTC. This codes for CASSLLGQNQETQYF.

Only a few counts were recorded for this clonotype. This rearrangement joins TRBV18 to TRBJ1-2; no clear D gene. This CDR3 comprises 14 residues. Trimming stripped 1 base from V and 1 base from J, with 7 bases between. Germline V gene data show CDR1 as KGHSH and CDR2 as LQKENI. The chain's CDR3 is CASSPRENNYGYTF. The DNA for the CDR3 is TGTGCCAGCTCACCACGGGAGAATAACTATGGCTACACCTTC.

This clonotype was observed at least ten times. The chain couples TRBV27 to TRBJ2-1, with D tentatively TRBD2 (7 bases). CDR3 length: 15 amino acids. The V gene lost 4 bases and the J gene lost 3 bases, with 13 bases spanning the gap. In germline, CDR1 is MNHEY, CDR2 SMNVEV (reference sequence). Here the CDR3 reads CASSSGGLNYNEQFF. The CDR3 bases are TGTGCCAGCAGTTCCGGGGGGCTCAACTACAATGAGCAGTTCTTC.

This clonotype was counted ten times or more. The chain employs TRBV2 and TRBJ2-5; D gene uncertain. Trimming pared 8 bases from V and 0 bases from J, leaving 13 bases between. CDR3 size: 14 residues. Germline values: CDR1 SNHLY, CDR2 FYNNEI. CDR3 sequence reads: CASPPRDDQETQYF. In DNA, the CDR3 is TGTGCCAGCCCCCCCCGCGACGACCAAGAGACCCAGTACTTC.

The chain couples TRBV20-1 to TRBJ2-5; 11 bases align to TRBD2. Germline CDR1 DFQATT, CDR2 SNEGSKA (reference sequence). After removal of 1 base from V and 4 bases from J, the junction contained 2 bases not matched to a gene. CDR3 length: 14 amino acids. As DNA, the CDR3 is TGCAGTGCTAGAGGTAGCGGGGGGGCAGAGACCCAGTACTTC. This gives the protein CSARGSGGAETQYF.

The chain recombines TRBV5-1 with TRBJ2-7; TRBD1 might be the D (6 bases). V lost 0 bases, J lost 3 bases, and 7 bases lay in between. The CDR3 has 13 residues. Germline V gene lookup returns CDR1 SGHRS and CDR2 YFSETQ. The CDR3 nucleotides are TGCGCCAGCAGCTTGGGGACAGACTACGAGCAGTACTTC. This codes for CASSLGTDYEQYF.

This clonotype has only a few counts. The chain employs TRBV12-3 or TRBV12-4 and TRBJ2-7; D not certain. V was clipped by 2 bases and J by 6 bases, with 8 bases between them. The CDR3 runs to 12 residues. The DNA of the CDR3 is TGTGCCAGCAGTTTATTTTCGGCCGAGCAGTACTTC. Protein: CASSLFSAEQYF.

Ten or more counts support this clonotype. This rearrangement joins TRBV7-9 to TRBJ1-4; no clear D. Per the germline V gene, CDR1 is SEHNR and CDR2 is FQNEAQ (reference sequence). The V and J ends lost 3 bases and 4 bases respectively, with 3 bases between them. The CDR3 has 12 residues. The DNA for the CDR3 is TGTGCCAGCAGCTTCGGTAATGAAAAACTGTTTTTT. This codes for CASSFGNEKLFF.

The V gene is TRBV11-2, the J gene TRBJ2-1; 8 positions match TRBD2. The trim removed 5 bases at V and 2 bases at J, leaving 14 bases unmatched. The CDR3 has 18 residues. Per germline, CDR1 SGHAT and CDR2 FQNNGV. The CDR3 here is CASSLGRGRGGPYNEQFF. In DNA, the CDR3 is TGTGCCAGCAGCCTAGGCCGAGGTCGGGGGGGTCCCTACAATGAGCAGTTCTTC.

A remark on this clonotype: Just one base apart from a much larger clone, this may be a read error. The chain joins TRBV3-1 to TRBJ2-3, with no clear D. V lost 4 bases, J lost 1 base, and 3 bases lay in between. The CDR3 loop spans 12 amino acids. Germline CDR1 and CDR2: LGHDT and YNNKEL (reference sequence). Here the CDR3 DNA reads TGTGCCAGCAGCCGGGGCACAGATACGCAGTATTTT. This codes for CASSRGTDTQYF.

The chain recombines TRBV7-2 with TRBJ1-2; 10 nucleotides line up with TRBD1. The germline gives CDR1 SGHTA, CDR2 FQGNSA. J was trimmed by 2 bases and V by 3 bases; bases with no gene match: 0. This CDR3 is built from 14 residues. The CDR3 DNA follows: TGTGCCAGCAGCTTGGACAGGGGGAACTATGGCTACACCTTC. Its protein is CASSLDRGNYGYTF. Together with reference TRBV7-2 and TRBJ1-2, the CDR3 gives the full variable domain: GAGVSQSPSNKVTEKGKDVELRCDPISGHTALYWYRQSLGQGLEFLIYFQGNSAPDKSGLPSDRFSAERTGGSVSTLTIQRTQQEDSAVYLCASSLDRGNYGYTFGSGTRLTVV.

CDR3 sequence: CASSQDRDSANTGELFF. Written as DNA, the CDR3 is TGTGCCAGCAGCCAAGATCGGGACTCCGCGAACACCGGGGAGCTGTTTTTT. The J gene is TRBJ2-2, the V gene TRBV3-1; maybe TRBD2 (6 bases). The CDR3 is 17 amino acids. With 0 bases removed from V and 0 bases from J, the gap between germline ends came to 11 bases. Per germline, CDR1 LGHDT and CDR2 YNNKEL (reference sequence).

This clonotype appeared a few times. The rearrangement links TRBV4-1 to TRBJ1-1, with D unclear. CDR1 and CDR2 from the germline V gene are MGHRA and YSYEKL. This CDR3 contains 12 residues. Trimming took 1 base from V and 11 from J, leaving 11 bases between them. CDR3: CASSQGFGSAFF. CDR3 sequence (DNA): TGCGCCAGCAGCCAAGGGTTTGGCTCGGCTTTCTTT.